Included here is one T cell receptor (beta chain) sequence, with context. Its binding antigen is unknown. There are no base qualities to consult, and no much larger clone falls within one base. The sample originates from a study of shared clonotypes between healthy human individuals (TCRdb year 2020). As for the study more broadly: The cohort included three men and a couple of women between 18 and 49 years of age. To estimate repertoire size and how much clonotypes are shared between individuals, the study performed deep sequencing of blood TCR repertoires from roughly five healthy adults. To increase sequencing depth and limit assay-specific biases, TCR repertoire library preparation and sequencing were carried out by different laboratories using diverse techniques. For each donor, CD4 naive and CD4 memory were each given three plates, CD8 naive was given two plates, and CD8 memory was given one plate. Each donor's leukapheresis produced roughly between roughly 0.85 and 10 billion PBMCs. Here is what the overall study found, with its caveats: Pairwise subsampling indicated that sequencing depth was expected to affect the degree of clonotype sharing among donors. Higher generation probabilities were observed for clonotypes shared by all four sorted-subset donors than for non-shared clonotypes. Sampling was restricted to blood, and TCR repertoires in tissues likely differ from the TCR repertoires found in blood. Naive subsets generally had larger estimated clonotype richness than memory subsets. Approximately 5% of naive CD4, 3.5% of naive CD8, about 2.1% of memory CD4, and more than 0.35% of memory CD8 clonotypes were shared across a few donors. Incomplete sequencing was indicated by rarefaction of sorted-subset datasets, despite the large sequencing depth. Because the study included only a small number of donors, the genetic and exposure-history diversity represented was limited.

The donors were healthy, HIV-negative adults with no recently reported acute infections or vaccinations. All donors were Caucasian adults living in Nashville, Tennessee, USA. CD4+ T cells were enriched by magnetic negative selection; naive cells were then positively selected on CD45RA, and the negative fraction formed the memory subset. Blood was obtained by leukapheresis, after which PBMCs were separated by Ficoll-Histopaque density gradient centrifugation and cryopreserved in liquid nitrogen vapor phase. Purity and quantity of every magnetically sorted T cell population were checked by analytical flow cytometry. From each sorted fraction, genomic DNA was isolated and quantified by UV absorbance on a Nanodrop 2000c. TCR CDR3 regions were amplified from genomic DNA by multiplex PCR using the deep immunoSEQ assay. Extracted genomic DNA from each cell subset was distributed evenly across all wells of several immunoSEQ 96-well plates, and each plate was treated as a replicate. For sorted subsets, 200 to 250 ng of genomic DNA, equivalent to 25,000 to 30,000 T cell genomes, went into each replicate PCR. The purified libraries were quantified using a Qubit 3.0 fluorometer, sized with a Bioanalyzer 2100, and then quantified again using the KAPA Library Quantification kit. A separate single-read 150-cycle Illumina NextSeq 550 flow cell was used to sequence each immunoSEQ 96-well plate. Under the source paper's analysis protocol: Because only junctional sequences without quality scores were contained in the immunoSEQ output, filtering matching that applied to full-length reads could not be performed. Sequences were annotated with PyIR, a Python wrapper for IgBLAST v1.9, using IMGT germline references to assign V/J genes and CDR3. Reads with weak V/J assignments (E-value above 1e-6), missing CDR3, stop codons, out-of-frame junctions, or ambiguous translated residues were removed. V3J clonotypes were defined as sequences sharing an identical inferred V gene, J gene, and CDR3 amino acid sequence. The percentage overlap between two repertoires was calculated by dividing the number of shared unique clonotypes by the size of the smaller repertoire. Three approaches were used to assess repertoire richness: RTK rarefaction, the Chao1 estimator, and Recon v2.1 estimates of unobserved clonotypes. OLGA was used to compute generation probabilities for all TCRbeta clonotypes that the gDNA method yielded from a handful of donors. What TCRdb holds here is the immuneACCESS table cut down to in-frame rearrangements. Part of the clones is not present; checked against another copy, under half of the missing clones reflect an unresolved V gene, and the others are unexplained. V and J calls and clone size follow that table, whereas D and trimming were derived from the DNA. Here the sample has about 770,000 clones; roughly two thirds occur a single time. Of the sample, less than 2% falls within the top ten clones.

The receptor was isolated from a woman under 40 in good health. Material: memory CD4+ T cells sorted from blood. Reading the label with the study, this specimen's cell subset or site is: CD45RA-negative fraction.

The CDR3 corresponds to CASSLVSGRANTGELFF. The nucleotide sequence is TGCGCCAGCAGCTTGGTGTCTGGCAGGGCGAACACCGGGGAGCTGTTTTTT. The sequence is built from TRBV5-1 and TRBJ2-2; tentative D gene TRBD1, with 5 bases matching. Trimming at the junction amounts to 0 bases on V and 0 bases on J, and the germline ends lie 12 bases apart. The germline V gene gives CDR1 as SGHRS and CDR2 as YFSETQ. The CDR3 sequence holds 17 residues, the cysteine and phenylalanine included. The CDR3 DNA has 51 bases and is translated from base 1.